A selection of T cell receptor beta chains follows, all from one sample in a study of T cells in Graves' hyperthyroidism and ophthalmopathy. One entry per CDR3 protein, called by TCRdb with MiXCR from the multiplex PCR reads. The sample includes under 350,000 distinct CDR3 sequences, about 20% seen only once; the top ten take approximately 49%. The sample comprised blood. These TCRs come from a woman between 45 and 60 years old with Graves' hyperthyroidism. Both conserved end residues are part of each CDR3. The order of the fields is V gene, D gene, clone size, J gene, CDR3 DNA, CDR3 protein. The D gene is left open where the match is weak. The size entry is marked missing in some rows and otherwise reads once, few, many or a size class.

TRBV20-1,-,-,TRBJ2-5,TGCAGTGCTAGAGAGGATAGGGTCCAAGAGACCCAGTACTTC,CSAREDRVQETQYF
TRBV4-1,TRBD1,few,TRBJ1-1,TGCGCCAGCATCTACCCGGGACAGGAGATGAACACTGAAGCTTTCTTT,CASIYPGQEMNTEAFF
TRBV4-2,TRBD2,few,TRBJ2-1,TGTGCCAGCAGCCGGGCAGCCGTAGGTAGCGGGGATGAGCAGTTCTTC,CASSRAAVGSGDEQFF
TRBV5-5,-,many,TRBJ1-2,TGTGCCAGCAGCTTACAAACGGGCCCGCAGGGAGGCTACACCTTC,CASSLQTGPQGGYTF
TRBV11-2,-,many,TRBJ2-2,TGTGCCAGCAGCCACCGCGGAAGGGGGGGCGGAACCGGGGAGCTGTTTTTT,CASSHRGRGGGTGELFF
TRBV20-1,TRBD1,many,TRBJ1-2,TGCAGTGCTAGTACTGAAGGACAGGACTATGGCTACACCTTC,CSASTEGQDYGYTF
TRBV20-1,-,many,TRBJ2-7,TGCAGTGCGCCCGGGCCCGGTAGGGGCGAGCAGTACTTC,CSAPGPGRGEQYF
TRBV2,-,-,TRBJ1-1,TGTGCCAGCATCGGGGGTTCCACTGAAGCTTTCTTT,CASIGGSTEAFF
TRBV7-9,TRBD1,-,TRBJ1-2,TGTGCCAGCAGCTTACCTCAGACAGGGCAGGGCTACACCTTC,CASSLPQTGQGYTF
TRBV20-1,-,-,TRBJ2-5,TGCAGTGCTAGGCGGGACACGGGATTCGAGACCCAGTACTTC,CSARRDTGFETQYF
TRBV4-2,TRBD2,-,TRBJ2-5,TGTGCCAGCAGCCAGTCTAGCGGGGATGAAGAGACCCAGTACTTC,CASSQSSGDEETQYF
TRBV10-2,-,few,TRBJ2-1,TGCGCCAGCAGTGTCGGGGGAGCCGAATACAATGAGCAGTTCTTC,CASSVGGAEYNEQFF
TRBV30,-,once,TRBJ2-3,TGTGCCTGGAGTACAGTTGGGGGCTTAGGGGATACGCAGTATTTT,CAWSTVGGLGDTQYF
TRBV6-1,-,many,TRBJ1-4,TGTGCCAGCAACGGGGACGGGGAAAAACTGTTTTTT,CASNGDGEKLFF
TRBV7-9,-,many,TRBJ2-1,TGTGCCAGCAGCTTAAGCCCCTACAATGAGCAGTTCTTC,CASSLSPYNEQFF
TRBV29-1,-,-,TRBJ2-2,TGCAGCGTTGAAGATCTGGGGACTAACACCGGGGAGCTGTTTTTT,CSVEDLGTNTGELFF
TRBV2,-,-,TRBJ2-5,TGTGCCAGCAGGGGTGCCGGGGGCACAAAAGTCCAAGAGACCCAGTACTTC,CASRGAGGTKVQETQYF
TRBV7-9,TRBD2,-,TRBJ2-1,TGTGCCAGTAGCCAGCGGGGGATAAGTGAGCAGTTCTTC,CASSQRGISEQFF
TRBV10-3,-,many,TRBJ2-3,TGTGCCATCAGTGACGTTTACACAGATACGCAGTATTTT,CAISDVYTDTQYF
TRBV20-1,-,-,TRBJ2-5,TGCAGTGCTATTGACGGGGAGACCCAGTACTTC,CSAIDGETQYF
TRBV27,-,many,TRBJ2-1,TGTGCCAGCACCGGGGGCGGGAATGAGCAGTTCTTC,CASTGGGNEQFF
TRBV12-3/TRBV12-4,-,many,TRBJ1-2,TGTGCCAGCAGTTTATCCTCGCCGTTCTTCTATGGCTACACCTTC,CASSLSSPFFYGYTF
TRBV28,-,many,TRBJ2-2,TGTGCCAGCAGGCCTAGGGTTACCGGGGAGCTGTTTTTT,CASRPRVTGELFF
TRBV7-2,TRBD2,many,TRBJ2-2,TGTGCCAGCAGCTTAGGCGGGGGGGCCGTCGGGGAGCTGTTTTTT,CASSLGGGAVGELFF
TRBV11-2,-,many,TRBJ1-2,TGTGCCAGCAGCTCCTCCCCTGGCGGCTACACCTTC,CASSSSPGGYTF